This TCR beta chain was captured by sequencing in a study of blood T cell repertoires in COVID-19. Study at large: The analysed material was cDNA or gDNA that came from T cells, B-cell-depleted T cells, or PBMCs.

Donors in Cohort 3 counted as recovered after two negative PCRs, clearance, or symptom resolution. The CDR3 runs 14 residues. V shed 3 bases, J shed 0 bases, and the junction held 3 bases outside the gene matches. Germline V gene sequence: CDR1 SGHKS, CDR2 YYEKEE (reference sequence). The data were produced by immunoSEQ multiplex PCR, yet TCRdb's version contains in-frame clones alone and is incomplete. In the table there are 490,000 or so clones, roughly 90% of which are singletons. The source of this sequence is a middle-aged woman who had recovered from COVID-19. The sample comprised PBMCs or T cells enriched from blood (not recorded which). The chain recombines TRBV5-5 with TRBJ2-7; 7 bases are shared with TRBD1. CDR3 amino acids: CASSSTGFSYEQYF. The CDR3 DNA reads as TGTGCCAGCAGCTCGACAGGGTTCTCCTACGAGCAGTACTTC.